This T cell receptor beta chain emerged from a study of neoadjuvant anti-PD-1 for oral cavity cancer. Germline V CDR1 and CDR2: SGHTS, YDEGEE. This CDR3 spans 14 amino acids. The V and J ends lost 0 bases and 7 bases respectively, with 10 bases between them. Most PBMC samples had 480 ng input DNA in six replicates. Using immunoSEQ multiplex PCR, the repertoire was profiled, and TCRdb retains in-frame clones only, with some absent. The sample consists of 55,000 to 75,000 clones, approximately 87% of them appearing once. The time point denotes: after neoadjuvant nivolumab, at surgical resection. Patients were newly diagnosed with stage II-IVA oral cavity squamous cell carcinoma without prior systemic or radiation treatment.

This receptor was obtained from a person aged 35 to 85 with oral cavity squamous cell carcinoma. This specimen was PBMCs, taken after nivolumab (anti-PD-1) treatment. The J gene is TRBJ2-2, the V gene TRBV5-8, with D possibly matching TRBD2 (5 bases). For the CDR3, the DNA is TGTGCCAGCAGCTTGGCCACGGGGATCGGGGAGCTGTTTTTT. This translates into CASSLATGIGELFF.